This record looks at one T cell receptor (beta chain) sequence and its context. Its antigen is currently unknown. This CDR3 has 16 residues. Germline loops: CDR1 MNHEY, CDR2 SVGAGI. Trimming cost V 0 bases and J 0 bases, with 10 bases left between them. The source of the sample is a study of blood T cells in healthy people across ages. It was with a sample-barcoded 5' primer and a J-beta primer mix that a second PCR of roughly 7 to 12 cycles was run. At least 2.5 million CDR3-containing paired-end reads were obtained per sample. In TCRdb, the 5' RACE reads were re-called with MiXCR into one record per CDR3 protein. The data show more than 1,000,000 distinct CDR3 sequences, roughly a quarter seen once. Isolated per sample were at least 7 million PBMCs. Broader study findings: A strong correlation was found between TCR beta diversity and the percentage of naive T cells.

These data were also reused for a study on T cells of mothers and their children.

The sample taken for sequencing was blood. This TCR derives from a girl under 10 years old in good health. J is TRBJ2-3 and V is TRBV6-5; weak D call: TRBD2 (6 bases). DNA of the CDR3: TGTGCCAGCAGTTACTCGGCGGGGCCCAGCACAGATACGCAGTATTTT. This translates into CASSYSAGPSTDTQYF.